The present T cell receptor beta chain was sequenced within a study of T cells expressing NK-cell markers. Study conclusions and caveats: In a handful of donors, dominant NKG2C+ clonotypes were about 1.0-7.0% of CD8+ T cells.

The CDR3 runs to 17 residues. CDR1 is SGHAT and CDR2 is FQNNGV in the germline V gene. Each CDR3 protein gets one entry in TCRdb, which reprocessed the 5' RACE reads and gives no DNA. The sample table sets out about 550,000 distinct CDR3 sequences. About this clonotype itself: Antigen specificity is unknown.

The V call is TRBV11-2, the J call TRBJ2-1; TCRdb's assignment of TRBD1 cannot be checked, as there is no DNA. This receptor was obtained from a man in his late teens or twenties in good health. Input material: blood T cells: a sorted CD56 or NKG2C T cell subset, CD4+ or CD8+ T cells, or bulk PBMC T cells (not recorded which). CDR3 protein: CASTQSIGGRPGNEQFF.